This T cell receptor beta chain was profiled in a study of regulatory T cells in long-lasting Graves disease. Study-level results: Persistent disease was associated with favored TRBV28 usage and with favored use of TRBJ1-2 and TRBJ2-5.

iRepertoire HTBI primers and Arm-PCR of CDR3 regions built TCR beta libraries. TCRdb re-called the multiplex PCR reads with MiXCR, one entry per CDR3 protein. The repertoire holds about half a million distinct CDR3 sequences, with 12% as singletons. This clonotype was observed at least ten times. The antigen is undetermined. The CDR3 extends over 19 amino acids. The J segment lost 0 bases and the V segment lost 3 bases, leaving 10 bases of the junction unmatched. In germline, CDR1 is MDHEN, CDR2 SYDVKM. Time point given: newly diagnosed GD, antithyroid drugs for less than 3 months. Extracted PBMC RNA gave rise to the TCR library. Separately, the same data were catalogued under a study of T cells in Graves' hyperthyroidism and ophthalmopathy.

This specimen consisted of peripheral blood mononuclear cells (PBMCs), obtained at new diagnosis, from a patient treated with antithyroid drugs. The genes are TRBV28 and TRBJ2-6, with 8 bases aligning to TRBD1. The sequence was obtained from a woman aged 25 to 39 with Graves disease. CDR3 nucleotide sequence: TGTGCCAGCAGTTTCTCCTGGACAGGGTTGTACTCTGGGGCCAACGTCCTGACTTTC. This gives the protein CASSFSWTGLYSGANVLTF.